This TCR beta chain was identified during a study of post-analysis software for immune sequencing data. Points from the study as a whole: Four or five TRBV segments, including TRBV5-6, TRBV5-1 and TRBV20-1, were more frequent in patients than controls.

V was cut by 2 bases and J by 1 base, with 10 bases left in between. The CDR3 consists of 15 residues. Germline V gene lookup returns CDR1 MNHEY and CDR2 SMNVEV (reference sequence). With respect to this clonotype: What it binds is not known.

Researchers reported that TCR beta cDNA libraries carried unique molecular identifiers. TCRdb re-called the PCR reads through MiXCR, storing one row per CDR3 protein. Of roughly 540,000 distinct CDR3 sequences listed, about a third were seen once; the top ten hold approximately 5.4%. The chain links TRBV27 to TRBJ2-3, with D possibly being TRBD1 (5 bases). The sequence was obtained from a girl younger than 18 with multiple sclerosis. The sequenced sample consisted of blood. The CDR3 here is CASSLPGPGTDTQYF. Here the CDR3 DNA reads TGTGCCAGCAGTTTACCAGGGCCCGGCACAGATACGCAGTATTTT.